The entry below gives a single TCR beta chain sequence along with its context. The target antigen is unknown. V was clipped by 5 bases and J by 5 bases; unmatched bases: 8. From germline, CDR1 is MNHEY and CDR2 SVGAGI. CDR3 length: 14 amino acids. TRB rearrangements spanning V, D and J were amplified using mixed TRB-A/B primers. TCRdb reanalysed the multiplex PCR reads using MiXCR and keeps one entry per CDR3 protein. The profile shows a few thousand distinct CDR3 sequences, about 42% of them singletons. The sample belongs to a study of T cell repertoires in aging, cancer and after chemotherapy. Study outcomes and limitations: In healthy donors, age-related TCR diversity loss mainly reflected lost richness. Compared with age-matched healthy donors, untreated hematological or solid cancer patients showed higher blood TCR clonality.

Amplification of TCR beta used genomic DNA extracted from peripheral blood. The V and J genes are TRBV6-5 and TRBJ2-7; TRBD1 aligns across 8 bases. The origin of this receptor is a human donor with a solid tumor. Sequencing used blood. The CDR3 DNA is TGTGCCAGCAGTCAAGACAGGGGAAGGCACGAGCAGTACTTC. Its translation is CASSQDRGRHEQYF.